This T cell receptor (beta chain) was sequenced in a study of CD8 T cells in ankylosing spondylitis. For TCR beta, libraries came from quantitative 5'-RACE with molecular barcodes. In TCRdb, the 5' RACE reads were re-called with MiXCR into one record per CDR3 protein. This table holds 450,000 to 550,000 distinct CDR3 sequences, approximately 5% found once. This clonotype was observed many times. Its specificity is not known. Study findings and constraints: In peripheral blood, disease-linked CD8+ clones occurred at relatively low frequencies. What appeared characteristic of ankylosing spondylitis blood was a TCR beta motif of eight highly homologous variants. Earlier literature documents some of the motif variants in reactive arthritis synovial fluid and blood. Disease-linked clones reportedly showed significant enrichment in matched ankylosing spondylitis synovial fluid.

With 7 bases clipped from V and 6 bases from J, the junction kept 10 bases outside the gene matches. The germline CDR1 and CDR2 sequences are SQVTM and ANQGSEA. This CDR3 has 13 residues. What was sequenced was blood, either unsorted or a sorted T cell fraction (not recorded which). The clonotype originates from a male donor with ankylosing spondylitis. The J gene is TRBJ2-7, the V gene TRBV29-1, with 9 bases identical to TRBD1. The CDR3 sequence: CSALRDRAAEQYF. The CDR3 nucleotides read TGCAGCGCGCTCCGGGACAGGGCGGCCGAGCAGTACTTC.